The 6 T cell receptor beta chains below all came from one sample that was sequenced in a study of blood T cell repertoires in COVID-19. Some clones are missing from TCRdb's copy, which holds only in-frame ones; the method was immunoSEQ multiplex PCR. The sample lists about 380,000 clones, 85% occurring once. The source material was peripheral blood. These receptors were collected from a woman between 18 and 30 years old with acute or convalescent COVID-19.

The chain recombines TRBV27 with TRBJ1-5; TRBD1 aligns across 8 bases. V gave up 2 bases and J gave up 3 bases; unmatched junction bases: 6. Germline assignment: CDR1 MNHEY and CDR2 SMNVEV (reference sequence). There are 16 residues in the CDR3. The CDR3 reads CASSLRGTGVNQPQHF. CDR3 sequence (DNA): TGTGCCAGCAGTTTACGAGGGACAGGAGTCAATCAGCCCCAGCATTTT.

This clone has only a few counts. The chain has TRBV4-1 and TRBJ2-7; 7 bases align to TRBD1. After removal of 0 bases from V and 0 bases from J, the junction contained 8 bases not matched to a gene. Germline V gene lookup returns CDR1 MGHRA and CDR2 YSYEKL. CDR3 length equals 17 residues. CDR3 nucleotide sequence: TGCGCCAGCAGCCAAGAGACGGGACAGATTATCTCCTACGAGCAGTACTTC. Its translation is CASSQETGQIISYEQYF.

This clone was counted a single time. The CDR3 nucleotides read TGTGCCAGCAGCTTAGAACAGGGAAGGAACACTGAAGCTTTCTTT. As protein: CASSLEQGRNTEAFF. The chain recombines TRBV11-1 with TRBJ1-1; D may be TRBD1 (6 bases). Germline loops: CDR1 SGHAT, CDR2 FQDESV (reference sequence). This CDR3 comprises 15 residues. Trimming shortened V by 1 base and J by 1 base, and 10 bases separated the two germline ends.

This clone has a single count. At the DNA level, this CDR3 is encoded by other sequences in the same sample as well. CDR3 amino acids: CASSLDTNYGYTF. In DNA form, the CDR3 reads TGTGCCAGCAGCTTAGACACTAACTATGGCTACACCTTC. The rearrangement uses TRBV11-2 and TRBJ1-2; D remains unclear. V was shortened by 0 bases and J by 0 bases, with 2 bases between the two germline ends. Looked up from germline, CDR1 is SGHAT and CDR2 is FQNNGV. The CDR3 is 13 amino acids.

V is TRBV6-6 and J is TRBJ1-5; weak D call: TRBD1 (5 bases). From germline, CDR1 is MNHNY and CDR2 SVGAGI (reference sequence). The CDR3 runs to 16 residues. Trimming cost V 6 bases and J 2 bases, with 17 bases left between them. CDR3 bases: TGTGCCAGCAGGGCCGGGGTTGGGGGGGGCAATCAGCCCCAGCATTTT. This gives the protein CASRAGVGGGNQPQHF.

The chain carries TRBV7-8 and TRBJ1-1; no reliable D call. The CDR3 is made up of 15 amino acids. Trimming shortened V by 1 base and J by 0 bases, and 9 bases separated the two germline ends. Germline V gene sequence: CDR1 SGHVS, CDR2 FQNEAQ. The CDR3 nucleotides are TGTGCCAGCAGCTTAGTTCGCACTATGAACACTGAAGCTTTCTTT. Its protein product is CASSLVRTMNTEAFF.